The present T cell receptor (beta chain) was sequenced within a study of blood T cell repertoires in COVID-19. Overall study context: Acute and convalescent COVID-19 specimens originated in the United States, Italy and Spain. T cells, B-cell-depleted T cells, or PBMCs provided the cDNA or gDNA that served as material.

Original processing methods: Reference gene primers were amplified, and this amplification served to estimate nucleated cell counts. Clones were sequenced by immunoSEQ multiplex PCR, and TCRdb holds only the in-frame ones, with some missing. V and J calls and clone size are those listed in that table; D and trimming were worked out from the DNA. The repertoire holds 140,000 to 150,000 clones, with around four fifths as singletons. The CDR3 runs to 16 residues. Germline values: CDR1 LNHDA, CDR2 SQIVND (reference sequence). V was pared by 6 bases and J by 6 bases, with 14 bases of the junction left unmatched.

The chain is built from TRBV19 and TRBJ2-1; 7 bases fit TRBD1. Material: peripheral blood. This TCR was sampled from a woman aged 35 to 49 with active or convalescent COVID-19. CDR3 amino acids: CASRPGQAGFGNEQFF. DNA of the CDR3: TGTGCCAGTAGACCTGGACAGGCCGGGTTCGGCAATGAGCAGTTCTTC.